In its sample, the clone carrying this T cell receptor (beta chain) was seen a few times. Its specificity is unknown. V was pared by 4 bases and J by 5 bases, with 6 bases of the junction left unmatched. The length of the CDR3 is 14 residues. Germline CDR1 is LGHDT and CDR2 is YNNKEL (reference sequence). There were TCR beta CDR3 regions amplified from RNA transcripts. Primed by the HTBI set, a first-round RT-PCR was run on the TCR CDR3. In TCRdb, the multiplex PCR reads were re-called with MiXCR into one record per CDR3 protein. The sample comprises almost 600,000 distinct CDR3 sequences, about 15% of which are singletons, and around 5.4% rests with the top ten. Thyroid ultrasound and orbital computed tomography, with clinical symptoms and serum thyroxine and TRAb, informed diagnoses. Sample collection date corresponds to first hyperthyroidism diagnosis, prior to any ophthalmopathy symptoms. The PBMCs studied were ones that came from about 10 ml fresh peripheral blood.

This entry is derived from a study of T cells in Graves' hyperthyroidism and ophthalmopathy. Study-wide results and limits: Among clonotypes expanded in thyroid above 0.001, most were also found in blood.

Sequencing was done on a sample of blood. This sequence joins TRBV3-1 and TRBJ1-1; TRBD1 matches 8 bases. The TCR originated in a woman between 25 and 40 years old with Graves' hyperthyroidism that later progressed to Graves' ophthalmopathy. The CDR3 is CASSLTGDKTEAFF. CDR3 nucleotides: TGTGCCAGCAGCCTGACAGGGGATAAAACTGAAGCTTTCTTT.